This TCR beta chain emerged from a study of technical replicates of blood from a few donors. This CDR3 has 15 residues. V shed 3 bases and J 8 bases; nucleotides not matched to a gene: 10. In germline, CDR1 is SGDLS, CDR2 YYNGEE. Clones were sequenced by immunoSEQ multiplex PCR, and TCRdb holds only the in-frame ones, with some missing. The table records about 70,000 clones, around 97% of them present only once. What was sequenced was T cells isolated from PBMCs. The clonotype was recovered from a human donor in good health. This rearrangement joins TRBV9 to TRBJ1-4, with 7 nucleotides matching TRBD1. CDR3 in DNA: TGTGCCAGCAGCGAGTCAGGGGGGCGCGTAGAAAAACTGTTTTTT. Its translation: CASSESGGRVEKLFF. The whole variable domain, remainder taken from reference TRBV9 and TRBJ1-4, is DSGVTQTPKHLITATGQRVTLRCSPRSGDLSVYWYQQSLDQGLQFLIQYYNGEERAKGNILERFSAQQFPDLHSELNLSSLELGDSALYFCASSESGGRVEKLFFGSGTQLSVL.